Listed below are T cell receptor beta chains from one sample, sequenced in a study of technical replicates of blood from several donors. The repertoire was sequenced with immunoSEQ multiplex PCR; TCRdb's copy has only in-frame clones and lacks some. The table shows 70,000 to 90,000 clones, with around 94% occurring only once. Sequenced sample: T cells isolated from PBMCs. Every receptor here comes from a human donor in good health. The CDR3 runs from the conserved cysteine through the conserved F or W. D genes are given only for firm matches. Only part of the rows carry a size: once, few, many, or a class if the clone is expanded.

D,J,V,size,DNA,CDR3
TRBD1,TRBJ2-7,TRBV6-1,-,TGTGCCAGCAGTGTGAATCCGGGACAGCGCTACGAGCAGTACTTC,CASSVNPGQRYEQYF
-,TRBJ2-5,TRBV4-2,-,TGTGCCAGCAGCCGTTTTCCTTGGGGGGTAGAGACCCAGTACTTC,CASSRFPWGVETQYF
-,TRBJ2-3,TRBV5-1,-,TGCGCCAGCAGCTTTCAGAGTAGTTTTGACTTCCTTATGGCCACAGATACGCAGTATTTT,CASSFQSSFDFLMATDTQYF
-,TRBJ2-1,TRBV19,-,TGTGCCAGTAGTATAGATCTGGAACTAGCTAGGGGTAATGAGCAGTTCTTC,CASSIDLELARGNEQFF
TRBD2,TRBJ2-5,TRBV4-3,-,TGCGCCAGCAGCCAAGGAATAAGCGGGAGAGAGACCCAGTACTTC,CASSQGISGRETQYF
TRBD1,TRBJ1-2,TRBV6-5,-,TGTGCCAGCAGTATGACAGGGACCCCGCGCTATGGCTACACCTTC,CASSMTGTPRYGYTF
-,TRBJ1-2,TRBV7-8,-,TGTGCCAGCAGCCTGCTGACTTTGTACTATGGCTACACCTTC,CASSLLTLYYGYTF
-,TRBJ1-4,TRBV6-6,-,TGTGCCAGCTCTAACAGGGCAACTAATGAAAAACTGTTTTTT,CASSNRATNEKLFF
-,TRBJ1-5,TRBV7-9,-,TGTGCCACAGACAGGTTTAGCAATCAGCCCCAGCATTTT,CATDRFSNQPQHF
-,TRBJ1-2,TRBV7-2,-,TGTGCCAGCAGCTTACTACTCCTTTCTGACTATGGCTACACCTTC,CASSLLLLSDYGYTF
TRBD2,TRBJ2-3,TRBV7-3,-,TGTGCCAGCAGCCTACTAGCGGGAGGCACAGATACGCAGTATTTT,CASSLLAGGTDTQYF
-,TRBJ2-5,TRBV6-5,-,TGTGCCAGCAGTTACTCCAGAGAGACCCAGTACTTC,CASSYSRETQYF
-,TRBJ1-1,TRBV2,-,TGTGCCAGCACAGACCTTCGGGGTGAAGCTTTCTTT,CASTDLRGEAFF
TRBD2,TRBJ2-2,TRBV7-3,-,TGTGCCAGCAGCTTATGGATAGCGGGAGGGGCCGGGGAGCTGTTTTTT,CASSLWIAGGAGELFF
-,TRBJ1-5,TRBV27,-,TGTGCCAGCAGCGTATTTGGCACCGGACAGCTCAATCAGCCCCAGCATTTT,CASSVFGTGQLNQPQHF
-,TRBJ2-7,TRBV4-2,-,TGTGCCAGCAGCCTAGCAACAGGTTCGGAGCAGTACTTC,CASSLATGSEQYF
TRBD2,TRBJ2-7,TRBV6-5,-,TGTGCCAGCAGTTACTCGACAGCGGGAGCCGCGGGGGAGCAGTACTTC,CASSYSTAGAAGEQYF
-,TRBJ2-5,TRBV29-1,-,TGCAGCGTTCCCCTAGGAGGAGAGACCCAGTACTTC,CSVPLGGETQYF
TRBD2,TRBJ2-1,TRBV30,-,TGTGCCTGGAGTCGACTAGCGGGAGGGCATAAAAAGCAGTTCTTC,CAWSRLAGGHKKQFF
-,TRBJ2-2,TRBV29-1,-,TGCAGCGTTGAGGGGAGTATGGACGGAGCGAACACCGGGGAGCTGTTTTTT,CSVEGSMDGANTGELFF
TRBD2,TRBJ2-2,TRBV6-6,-,TGTGCCAGCAGTTACTTACGTCGGGAGGCCGGGGAGCTGTTTTTT,CASSYLRREAGELFF
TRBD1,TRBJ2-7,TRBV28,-,TGTGCCATCAAACAGGGGGGAGTATACGAGCAGTACTTC,CAIKQGGVYEQYF
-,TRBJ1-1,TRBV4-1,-,TGCGCCAGCAGCCAAGAATGGGGGAGGGGCACTGAAGCTTTCTTT,CASSQEWGRGTEAFF
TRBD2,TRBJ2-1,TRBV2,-,TGTGCCAGCAGTGCGCGGGAGGGCCTCTACAATGAGCAGTTCTTC,CASSAREGLYNEQFF
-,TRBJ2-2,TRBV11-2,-,TGTGCCAGCAGCTTCGGGACCGGGGAGCTGTTTTTT,CASSFGTGELFF
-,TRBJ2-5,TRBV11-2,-,TGTGCCAGCAGCCCAGGGGTACAAGAGACCCAGTACTTC,CASSPGVQETQYF
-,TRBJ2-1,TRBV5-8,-,TGTGCCAGCAGCTTGGTTCGAGCCTACAATGAGCAGTTCTTC,CASSLVRAYNEQFF
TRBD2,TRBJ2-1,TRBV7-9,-,TGTGCCAGCAGTAGCGGGGACAACAATGAGCAGTTCTTC,CASSSGDNNEQFF
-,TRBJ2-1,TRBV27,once,TGTGCCAGCAGTTTATCGCTCAGGGGCAATGAGCAGTTCTTC,CASSLSLRGNEQFF
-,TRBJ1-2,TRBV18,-,TGTGCCAGCTCACCACTATCGACAGGTTGGGACTATGGCTACACCTTC,CASSPLSTGWDYGYTF
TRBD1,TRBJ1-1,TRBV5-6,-,TGTGCCAGCAGCTTGGATTTAGGGACAGGGGAAGCTTTCTTT,CASSLDLGTGEAFF
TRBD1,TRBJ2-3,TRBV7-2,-,TGTGCCAGCAGATTTACAGGGGCGTTGACAGATACGCAGTATTTT,CASRFTGALTDTQYF
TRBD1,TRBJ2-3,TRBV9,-,TGTGCCAGCAGCGTAGTGACAGGGTTCACAGATACGCAGTATTTT,CASSVVTGFTDTQYF
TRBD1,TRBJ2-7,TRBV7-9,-,TGTGCCAGCAGCTTTGCAGGGGGCTACGAGCAGTACTTC,CASSFAGGYEQYF
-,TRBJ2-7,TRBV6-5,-,TGTGCCAGCCTTGGCGGGAATTCCTACGAGCAGTACTTC,CASLGGNSYEQYF
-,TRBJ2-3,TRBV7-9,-,TGTGCCAGCAGCTTTACCCCATTTGGGGGCGATACGCAGTATTTT,CASSFTPFGGDTQYF
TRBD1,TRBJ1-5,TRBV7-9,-,TGTGCCAGCAGCGGGGACAGGGGCAATCAGCCCCAGCATTTT,CASSGDRGNQPQHF
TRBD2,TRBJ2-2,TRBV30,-,TGTGCCTGGAGTAGGTGGCGGGAGTTTGGCGGGGAGCTGTTTTTT,CAWSRWREFGGELFF
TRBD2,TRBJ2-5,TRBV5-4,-,TGTGCCAGCAGCATCGGACTAGCGGAGGAGACCCAGTACTTC,CASSIGLAEETQYF
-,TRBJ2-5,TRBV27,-,TGTGCCAGCAGTTTTCGCCGTGGGCCGCAAGAGACCCAGTACTTC,CASSFRRGPQETQYF
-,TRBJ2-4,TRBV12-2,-,TGTGCAAGTCTGGCGGGGGGCGAATATTTGGGCAAAAACATTCAGTACTTC,CASLAGGEYLGKNIQYF
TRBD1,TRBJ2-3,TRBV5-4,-,TGTGCCAGCAGCTCACCGGGACAGGGGGCAGATACGCAGTATTTT,CASSSPGQGADTQYF
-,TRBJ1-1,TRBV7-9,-,TGTGCCAGCAGCTTAGAACAGGGCTACACTGAAGCTTTCTTT,CASSLEQGYTEAFF
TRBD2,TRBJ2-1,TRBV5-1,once,TGCGCCAGCAAAAAGCGGGAGGGCCTCTTTGAGCAGTTCTTC,CASKKREGLFEQFF
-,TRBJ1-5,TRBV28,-,TGTGCCAGCAGTTTTGAACAGCGGAAGCCCCAGCATTTT,CASSFEQRKPQHF
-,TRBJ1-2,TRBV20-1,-,TGCAGTGCTAGTCTATTCTATGGCTACACCTTC,CSASLFYGYTF
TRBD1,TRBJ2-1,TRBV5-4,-,TGTGCCAGCAGCCTACTGGGACAGGGGGACAATGAGCAGTTCTTC,CASSLLGQGDNEQFF
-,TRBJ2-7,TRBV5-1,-,TGCGCCAGCAGCTTGGACGGGAGCTCCTACGAGCAGTACTTC,CASSLDGSSYEQYF
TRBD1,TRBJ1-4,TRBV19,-,TGTGCCAGTAGCGGACAGGCGATTAATGAAAAACTGTTTTTT,CASSGQAINEKLFF
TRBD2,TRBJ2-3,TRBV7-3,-,TGTGCCAGCAGCCCCAAACTAGCGGGAGTAGATACGCAGTATTTT,CASSPKLAGVDTQYF
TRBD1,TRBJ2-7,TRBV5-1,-,TGCGCCAGCAGCTTGGGGACAGGGGGCGAGCAGTACTTC,CASSLGTGGEQYF